Listed below are T cell receptor beta chains from one sample, sequenced in a study of technical replicates of blood from four donors. Sequenced by immunoSEQ multiplex PCR; TCRdb stores in-frame clones only, minus some. The sample shows around 72,000 clones, approximately 91% of them seen only once. The sample consisted of PBMCs. The receptors shown here come from a human donor in good health. Some clones in this sample may be carry-over from other donors' samples. The CDR3 runs from the conserved cysteine through the conserved F or W. D genes are given only for firm matches. Only part of the rows carry a size: once, few, many, or a class if the clone is expanded.

TRBJ1-2,NA,NA,TRBV11-2,TGTGCCAGCAGCTATCCCCCGGGACACGTCTCCGGCTACACCTTC,CASSYPPGHVSGYTF
TRBJ2-1,NA,NA,TRBV5-1,TGCGCCAGCAGCCAGAGTGGAGCCTACAATGAGCAGTTCTTC,CASSQSGAYNEQFF
TRBJ2-3,NA,NA,TRBV6-1,TGTGCCAGCAGTGACTATCTCGGCACAGATACGCAGTATTTT,CASSDYLGTDTQYF
TRBJ2-7,NA,NA,TRBV6-1,TGTGCCAGCAATGATAGGAGGGACCCCTCCTACGAGCAGTACTTC,CASNDRRDPSYEQYF
TRBJ2-7,NA,TRBD1,TRBV5-4,TGTGCCAGCAGCCGTCCAGACAGGGCTTACGAGCAGTACTTC,CASSRPDRAYEQYF
TRBJ1-1,NA,NA,TRBV4-3,TGCGCCAGCAGCCAAGAAGGGGGAGGGGCTGAAGCTTTCTTT,CASSQEGGGAEAFF
TRBJ2-7,NA,TRBD2,TRBV7-2,TGTGCCAGCAGCTTAGGGCGGGAGCCCTACGAGCAGTACTTC,CASSLGREPYEQYF
TRBJ1-1,NA,NA,TRBV7-9,TGTGCCAGCAGCTTAGGAGTTATGAACACTGAAGCTTTCTTT,CASSLGVMNTEAFF
TRBJ2-2,once,TRBD2,TRBV30,TGTGCCTGGACTATCAGCGGGAGTGACACCGGGGAGCTGTTTTTT,CAWTISGSDTGELFF
TRBJ1-5,NA,NA,TRBV6-5,TGTGCCAGCAGTTACTCGTCGGGATCCAATCAGCCCCAGCATTTT,CASSYSSGSNQPQHF
TRBJ2-1,NA,TRBD2,TRBV7-2,TGTGCCAGCAGTACACGACTAGCGGGAGGTGGCAATGAGCAGTTCTTC,CASSTRLAGGGNEQFF
TRBJ2-7,many,TRBD1,TRBV29-1,TGCAGCGTCACCACTGACTGGGTCCAGGGGGCCTACGAGCAGTACTTC,CSVTTDWVQGAYEQYF
TRBJ2-7,NA,NA,TRBV7-9,TGTGCCAGCAGCTTAAATTCGGGTGGCGAGCAGTACTTC,CASSLNSGGEQYF
TRBJ1-5,NA,NA,TRBV19,TGTGCCACCGGACACGGCACCAGCAATCAGCCCCAGCATTTT,CATGHGTSNQPQHF
TRBJ1-2,NA,NA,TRBV5-1,TGCGCCAGCAGCTTGATGAACTTGAGGGATGGCTACACCTTC,CASSLMNLRDGYTF
TRBJ2-7,NA,TRBD2,TRBV23-1,TGCGCCAGCAGGCCGGGACTAGCGAGGTACGAGCAGTACTTC,CASRPGLARYEQYF
TRBJ1-1,NA,TRBD1,TRBV19,TGTGCCAGTACCAAGACAGGGGGGAACACTGAAGCTTTCTTT,CASTKTGGNTEAFF
TRBJ1-2,NA,TRBD1,TRBV23-1,TGCGCCAGCAGTCAGACCCCCTCCCGGGACAGAGGCGTCGGGGACTATGGCTACACCTTC,CASSQTPSRDRGVGDYGYTF